The 28 T cell receptor beta chains in this list originate from one sample, sequenced in a study of human T cells and chemical hapten exposure. The time point: patch test 3, about 24 weeks after DPC sensitization. The treatment: therapeutic diphenylcyclopropenone sensitization with weekly scalp DPC. Unfractionated whole blood was the source of the extracted total RNA. From the RACE reads, TCRdb called clonotypes with MiXCR, one entry per CDR3 protein. The repertoire holds roughly 40,000 distinct CDR3 sequences, about 13% seen once, with approximately 2.2% in the top ten. The sequencing used whole blood, collected in connection with sensitization to the hapten diphenylcyclopropenone (DPC). The receptors here all came from a woman in her thirties or forties with alopecia areata. Some clones in this sample may be carry-over from other donors' samples.

The rearrangement links TRBV20-1 to TRBJ1-4, with D possibly being TRBD1 (6 bases). Germline loops: CDR1 DFQATT, CDR2 SNEGSKA (reference sequence). The CDR3 sequence is 13 residues long. The V gene lost 6 bases and the J gene lost 7 bases, with 15 bases spanning the gap. The CDR3 protein is CSAPATGGEKLFF. DNA for the CDR3: TGCAGTGCCCCGGCGACAGGCGGTGAAAAACTGTTTTTT.

The chain carries TRBV9 and TRBJ1-6, with 11 bases lining up with TRBD1. This CDR3 contains 13 residues. CDR1 is SGDLS and CDR2 is YYNGEE in the germline V gene. The junction had 1 base not matched to a gene; V was cut back by 5 bases and J by 9 bases. CDR3 sequence reads: CASRGTGGSPLHF. CDR3 nucleotide sequence: TGTGCCAGCAGGGGGACAGGGGGTTCACCCCTCCACTTT. The variable domain in full, completed from reference TRBV9 and TRBJ1-6, reads DSGVTQTPKHLITATGQRVTLRCSPRSGDLSVYWYQQSLDQGLQFLIQYYNGEERAKGNILERFSAQQFPDLHSELNLSSLELGDSALYFCASRGTGGSPLHFGNGTRLTVT.

This clonotype was detected ten times or more. The chain links TRBV5-1 to TRBJ2-5; perhaps TRBD1 as D (5 bases). Trimming removed 4 bases from V and 4 bases from J, with 17 bases in between. CDR1 and CDR2 (germline): SGHRS, YFSETQ. The CDR3 length is 15 residues. The CDR3 spells CASSHRGQWGETQYF. CDR3 in DNA: TGCGCCAGCAGCCATAGAGGACAATGGGGAGAGACCCAGTACTTC. Full variable domain (outside the CDR3, taken from reference TRBV5-1 and TRBJ2-5): KAGVTQTPRYLIKTRGQQVTLSCSPISGHRSVSWYQQTPGQGLQFLFEYFSETQRNKGNFPGRFSGRQFSNSRSEMNVSTLELGDSALYLCASSHRGQWGETQYFGPGTRLLVL.

This clonotype was seen a handful of times. The chain carries TRBV6-1 and TRBJ1-5; no clear D. V was cut by 7 bases and J by 2 bases, with 18 bases left in between. From germline, CDR1 is MNHNS and CDR2 SASEGT. The length of the CDR3 is 16 residues. This CDR3 is CASTPLDPSGNQPQHF. The CDR3 coding sequence is TGTGCCAGCACTCCCTTGGATCCGTCTGGCAATCAGCCCCAGCATTTT.

This clonotype was counted only a few times. The V and J genes are TRBV10-3 and TRBJ2-3; D not resolved. CDR3 length: 15 amino acids. V lost 0 bases, J lost 0 bases, and 7 bases lay in between. Germline values: CDR1 ENHRY, CDR2 SYGVKD. This chain's CDR3 is CAISESKESTDTQYF. The CDR3 bases are TGTGCCATCAGTGAGTCCAAGGAAAGCACAGATACGCAGTATTTT.

This clonotype was seen only a few times. The chain joins TRBV20-1 to TRBJ2-5; perhaps TRBD2 as D (7 bases). Germline-derived CDR1 and CDR2 are DFQATT and SNEGSKA (reference sequence). V lost 4 bases to trimming and J lost 4 bases, with 13 bases between them. CDR3 length equals 13 residues. The CDR3 coding sequence is TGCAGTGCTATTCAGGGAGGGGGAGAGACCCAGTACTTC. This codes for CSAIQGGGETQYF.

At least ten counts were recorded for this clonotype. The chain links TRBV7-9 to TRBJ1-2; D is unclear. Per germline, CDR1 SEHNR and CDR2 FQNEAQ (reference sequence). The CDR3 is made up of 13 amino acids. V lost 1 base to trimming and J lost 6 bases, with 9 bases between them. DNA for the CDR3: TGTGCCAGCAGCTTAGTAGGGTTAAATGGCTACACCTTC. This translates into CASSLVGLNGYTF.

This clonotype was seen ten or more times. J is TRBJ2-3 and V is TRBV10-3, with D maybe TRBD2 (6 bases). Deletions cut 4 bases from V and 4 bases from J, with 21 bases between. This CDR3 has 17 amino acids. Germline assignment: CDR1 ENHRY and CDR2 SYGVKD. In nucleotides, the CDR3 is TGTGCCATCAGTGCAGGGCTTGGCTTCGGGGGATCAGATACGCAGTATTTT. Its protein is CAISAGLGFGGSDTQYF.

This clonotype was seen repeatedly, ten times or more. The chain joins TRBV11-3 to TRBJ1-1; the match to TRBD1 covers 7 bases. The germline CDR1 and CDR2 sequences are SGHNT and YENEEA. The trim removed 5 bases at V and 11 bases at J, leaving 8 bases unmatched. This CDR3 is built from 12 residues. The CDR3 sequence: CASSVAGQSAFF. CDR3 in DNA: TGTGCCAGCAGCGTAGCGGGACAGTCCGCTTTCTTT.

The chain carries TRBV9 and TRBJ2-2; D assignment may be TRBD1 or TRBD2 (6 bases each). The CDR3 runs 15 residues. V was shortened by 6 bases and J by 4 bases, with 16 bases between the two germline ends. CDR1 is SGDLS and CDR2 is YYNGEE in the germline V gene. DNA for the CDR3: TGTGCCAGCACCTGGAGGGGGGCCACCACCGGGGAGCTGTTTTTT. Translated, it gives CASTWRGATTGELFF. Full variable domain (rest looked up from reference TRBV9 and TRBJ2-2): DSGVTQTPKHLITATGQRVTLRCSPRSGDLSVYWYQQSLDQGLQFLIQYYNGEERAKGNILERFSAQQFPDLHSELNLSSLELGDSALYFCASTWRGATTGELFFGEGSRLTVL.

This clonotype has ten or more counts. V and J are TRBV4-1 and TRBJ1-1; D possibly corresponds to TRBD1 (6 bases). CDR1 and CDR2 from the germline V gene are MGHRA and YSYEKL. Trimming removed 0 bases at V and 7 bases at J, with 15 bases between. This CDR3 is built from 15 residues. CDR3 loop: CASSQDPRGKIEAFF. The CDR3 bases are TGCGCCAGCAGCCAAGATCCGAGGGGGAAGATTGAAGCTTTCTTT.

The rearrangement uses TRBV6-5 and TRBJ2-5; 13 positions agree with TRBD2. The CDR3 runs to 15 residues. Looked up from germline, CDR1 is MNHEY and CDR2 is SVGAGI. The ends lost 8 bases at V and 3 bases at J; junction bases unmatched: 6. The CDR3 sequence: CASRRTSGREETQYF. Here the CDR3 DNA reads TGTGCCAGCCGGCGGACTAGCGGGAGAGAAGAGACCCAGTACTTC.

The J gene is TRBJ2-3, the V gene TRBV29-1; TRBD2 is a possible D gene (6 bases). The CDR3 is made up of 13 amino acids. V gave up 2 bases and J gave up 6 bases, with 12 bases separating them. Germline CDR1 and CDR2: SQVTM and ANQGSEA. Here the CDR3 DNA reads TGCAGCGTTGAAATTTCCCGGGGGGATACGCAGTATTTT. Protein sequence: CSVEISRGDTQYF.

This clonotype was picked up a small number of times. This chain connects TRBV29-1 to TRBJ1-1, with 7 bases matching TRBD1. CDR1 and CDR2 (germline): SQVTM, ANQGSEA. The V segment lost 6 bases and the J segment 0 bases; nucleotides outside the gene matches: 7. This CDR3 has 14 amino acids. The CDR3 is CSVTTGSMNTEAFF. The CDR3, as DNA: TGCAGCGTCACGACAGGGTCTATGAACACTGAAGCTTTCTTT.

This clonotype turned up a few times. The rearrangement links TRBV20-1 to TRBJ2-5; the match to TRBD1 covers 7 bases. Trimming removed 0 bases from V and 4 bases from J; junction bases left unmatched: 11. The CDR3 length is 16 residues. Per the germline V gene, CDR1 is DFQATT and CDR2 is SNEGSKA (reference sequence). CDR3 coding DNA: TGCAGTGCTAGAGATAACCTCAGGGGGTTGGGAGAGACCCAGTACTTC. Amino acids: CSARDNLRGLGETQYF.

This clonotype was seen a few times. The rearrangement links TRBV27 to TRBJ2-5, with 13 bases lining up with TRBD2. This CDR3 is 17 amino acids long. The ends lost 8 bases at V and 2 bases at J; junction bases unmatched: 11. Germline values: CDR1 MNHEY, CDR2 SMNVEV (reference sequence). The CDR3 is CASGRAGGLAGQETQYF. CDR3 nucleotide sequence: TGTGCCAGCGGACGGGCAGGGGGACTAGCGGGACAAGAGACCCAGTACTTC.

Many counts were recorded for this clonotype. This chain uses TRBV7-2 with TRBJ2-7, with 7 bases that match TRBD2. V was pared by 5 bases and J by 0 bases, with 1 base of the junction left unmatched. Germline V lookup: CDR1 SGHTA, CDR2 FQGNSA. This CDR3 is built from 13 residues. CDR3 coding DNA: TGTGCCAGCAGCCGGGACTACTCCTACGAGCAGTACTTC. It translates to CASSRDYSYEQYF.

This chain joins TRBV10-3 and TRBJ2-3; D is uncertain. Trimming pared 2 bases from V and 4 bases from J, leaving 4 bases between. The V gene's germline CDR1 is ENHRY and CDR2 SYGVKD. This CDR3 has 12 amino acids. The chain's CDR3 is CAISEESDTQYF. The CDR3 bases are TGTGCCATCAGTGAGGAGTCAGATACGCAGTATTTT.

This clonotype was counted ten times or more. The genes are TRBV6-5 and TRBJ1-3; 7 positions match TRBD1. Germline lookup yields CDR1 MNHEY and CDR2 SVGAGI. Unmatched junction bases numbered 2, after V lost 5 bases and J lost 4 bases. The CDR3 contains 13 residues. The CDR3 loop reads CASSRTGGNTIYF. In DNA form, the CDR3 reads TGTGCCAGCAGTAGGACAGGCGGAAACACCATATATTTT.

This clonotype appeared many times. The chain carries TRBV28 and TRBJ2-1, with no clear D. Germline V lookup: CDR1 MDHEN, CDR2 SYDVKM. The length of the CDR3 is 13 residues. V shed 5 bases and J shed 6 bases, with 11 bases lying between them. CDR3 in amino acids: CASSIIPGNEQFF. The CDR3 DNA is TGTGCCAGCAGTATAATCCCAGGCAATGAGCAGTTCTTC. The complete variable domain, with remaining parts taken from reference TRBV28 and TRBJ2-1, reads DVKVTQSSRYLVKRTGEKVFLECVQDMDHENMFWYRQDPGLGLRLIYFSYDVKMKEKGDIPEGYSVSREKKERFSLILESASTNQTSMYLCASSIIPGNEQFFGPGTRLTVL.

The rearrangement uses TRBV27 and TRBJ1-2; D may be TRBD1 (6 bases). Per germline, CDR1 MNHEY and CDR2 SMNVEV (reference sequence). Trimming cost V 5 bases and J 4 bases, with 20 bases left between them. The CDR3 sequence is 16 residues long. CDR3 amino acids: CASSKLGHRGLYGYTF. CDR3 coding DNA: TGTGCCAGCAGTAAACTGGGACACCGGGGCCTCTATGGCTACACCTTC.

This clonotype was recorded many times. This chain joins TRBV7-9 and TRBJ2-3; D is undetermined. The CDR3 totals 15 residues. CDR1 SEHNR and CDR2 FQNEAQ come from the germline V gene (reference sequence). Trimming took 5 bases from V and 6 from J, leaving 18 bases between them. The CDR3 spells CASSLLVSHGDTQYF. The CDR3 nucleotides read TGTGCCAGCAGCCTCTTGGTCAGCCACGGGGATACGCAGTATTTT.

This clonotype showed up just a few times. The rearrangement joins TRBV7-2 to TRBJ2-1; D might be TRBD1 (6 bases). CDR3 size: 14 residues. Trimming cost V 5 bases and J 4 bases, with 12 bases left between them. The germline CDR1 and CDR2 sequences are SGHTA and FQGNSA. CDR3 nucleotides: TGTGCCAGCAGCAATAGAGGGGGATACAATGAGCAGTTCTTC. Its protein product is CASSNRGGYNEQFF.

This clonotype was observed a handful of times. The V call is TRBV7-3, the J call TRBJ2-1; possible D gene TRBD1, 7 bases. This CDR3 contains 15 residues. Deletions cut 2 bases from V and 2 bases from J, with 10 bases between. Germline V gene sequence: CDR1 SGHTA, CDR2 FQGTGA. CDR3 sequence: CASSLGGGPYNEQFF. The CDR3 coding sequence is TGTGCCAGCAGCTTAGGAGGGGGCCCCTACAATGAGCAGTTCTTC.

This clonotype was recorded a few times. The CDR3 sequence is CASSGGSRAEDTQYF. The CDR3 nucleotides read TGTGCCAGCAGTGGGGGGAGTCGGGCCGAAGATACGCAGTATTTT. The V call is TRBV28, the J call TRBJ2-3, with D maybe TRBD2 (6 bases). The CDR3 has 15 amino acids. V lost 5 bases and J 5 bases, leaving 17 bases between the germline ends. The V gene's germline CDR1 is MDHEN and CDR2 SYDVKM.

V and J are TRBV28 and TRBJ1-5; 8 bases agree with TRBD1. The germline gives CDR1 MDHEN, CDR2 SYDVKM. V lost 0 bases to trimming and J lost 7 bases; unmatched junction nucleotides: 5. This CDR3 comprises 15 residues. As DNA, the CDR3 is TGTGCCAGCAGTTTATGGGGCAGGGGGCAACAGCCCCAGCATTTT. Translated, it gives CASSLWGRGQQPQHF.

This clonotype was seen many times. The chain has TRBV28 and TRBJ2-3; D not certain. The CDR3 has 12 amino acids. Germline CDR1 MDHEN, CDR2 SYDVKM. With 6 bases removed from V and 8 bases from J, the gap between germline ends came to 12 bases. CDR3 protein: CASSPLLGTQYF. In DNA, the CDR3 is TGTGCCAGCAGCCCGCTCCTTGGTACGCAGTATTTT.

There are many counts of this clonotype. The chain uses TRBV10-1 and TRBJ2-3; maybe TRBD2 (7 bases). Deletions cut 6 bases from V and 0 bases from J, with 13 bases between. There are 15 residues in the CDR3. CDR1 and CDR2 (germline): WNHNN, SYGVQD (reference sequence). The CDR3: CASSVGGPSTDTQYF. The CDR3 nucleotides read TGCGCCAGCAGCGTCGGGGGGCCGAGCACAGATACGCAGTATTTT.